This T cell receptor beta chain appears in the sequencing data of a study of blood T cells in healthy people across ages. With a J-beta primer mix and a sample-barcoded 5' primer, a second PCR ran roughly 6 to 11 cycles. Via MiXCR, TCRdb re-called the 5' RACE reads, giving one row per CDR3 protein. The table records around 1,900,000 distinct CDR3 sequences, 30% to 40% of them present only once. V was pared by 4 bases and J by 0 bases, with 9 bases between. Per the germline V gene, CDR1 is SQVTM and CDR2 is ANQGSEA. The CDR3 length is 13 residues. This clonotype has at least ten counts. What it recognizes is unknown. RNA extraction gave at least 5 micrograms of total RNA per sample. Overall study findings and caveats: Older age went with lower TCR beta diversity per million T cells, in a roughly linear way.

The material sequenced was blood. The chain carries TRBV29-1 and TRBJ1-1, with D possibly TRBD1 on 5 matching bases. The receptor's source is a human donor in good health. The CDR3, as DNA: TGCAGCGTTGTGGAGGGGATGAACACTGAAGCTTTCTTT. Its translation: CSVVEGMNTEAFF.